Listed below are T cell receptor beta chains from one sample, sequenced in a study of blood T cells in healthy people across ages. MiXCR, run by TCRdb on the 5' RACE reads, gives a single entry per CDR3 protein. The sample carries just over 1 million distinct CDR3 sequences, less than 50% recorded once. The sample consisted of blood. Receptors were obtained from an older woman in good health. Each CDR3 is given with its conserved first and last residue. A D gene is named only where the DNA matches it firmly. Clone size, where shown, is once, few, many, or a class for clones that have expanded.

V	J	D	size	DNA	CDR3
TRBV10-1	TRBJ2-5	-	once	TGCGCCGGCAGTATCGGCGAGACCCAGTACTTC	CAGSIGETQYF
TRBV12-3/TRBV12-4	TRBJ2-3	-	-	TGTGCCAGCAGTTTTGTGCTCGGCACAGATACGCAGTATTTT	CASSFVLGTDTQYF
TRBV4-2	TRBJ2-6	TRBD2	few	TGTGCCAGCAGCCAATTGATTAGCGGGGGCTCTGGGGCCAACGTCCTGACTTTC	CASSQLISGGSGANVLTF
TRBV28	TRBJ2-7	-	few	TGTGCCAGCAGTTTGCAGTCCTACGAGCGGTACTTC	CASSLQSYERYF
TRBV7-6	TRBJ1-5	-	-	TGTGCCAGCAGCCGTTCGGCAGGGGCCCTTAGCAATCAGCCCCAGCATTTT	CASSRSAGALSNQPQHF
TRBV7-2	TRBJ2-2	-	-	TGTGCCAGCAGCTTAAAATCGTACACCGGGGAGCTGTTTTTT	CASSLKSYTGELFF
TRBV5-5	TRBJ2-7	-	-	TGTGCCAGCAGCTTTCAGGGACGAGGTGTGGACGAGCAGTACTTC	CASSFQGRGVDEQYF
TRBV11-2	TRBJ2-3	-	many	TGTGCCAGCAGCCCCCGTAGGGTAGTCTCAGATACGCAGTATTTT	CASSPRRVVSDTQYF
TRBV12-3/TRBV12-4	TRBJ2-7	TRBD1	many	TGTGCCAGCAGTCCGGGACAGGGCACCTACGAGCAGTACTTC	CASSPGQGTYEQYF
TRBV11-2	TRBJ2-5	TRBD2	many	TGTGCCAGCAGCTTAGAGGGACTAGTGGGGACCCAGTACTTC	CASSLEGLVGTQYF
TRBV20-1	TRBJ1-1	-	-	TGCAGTGCTAGAGAGGGGGAGGTTTTGAACACTGAAGCTTTCTTT	CSAREGEVLNTEAFF
TRBV21-1	TRBJ1-4	-	-	TGTGCCAGCAGCGCATTACGGGACAGGGATACTGAGTTGAGTGAAAAACTGTTTTTT	CASSALRDRDTELSEKLFF
TRBV12-3/TRBV12-4	TRBJ1-4	-	-	TGTGCCAGCAGTTTGGTTAGGTACAAAGCAACTAATGAAAAACTGTTTTTT	CASSLVRYKATNEKLFF
TRBV7-2	TRBJ1-6	TRBD1	-	TGTGCCAGCAGTTTGACAGGGAGCTATAATTCACCCCTCCACTTT	CASSLTGSYNSPLHF
TRBV12-3/TRBV12-4	TRBJ2-7	TRBD2	-	TGTGCCAGCAGTTTAGACTGGGTTAGCGGGAGTCATGGCTACAATGAGCAGTACTTC	CASSLDWVSGSHGYNEQYF
TRBV27	TRBJ2-5	-	few	TGTGCCAGCAGTTTATCGATGGGGACCGAAGAGACCCAGTACTTC	CASSLSMGTEETQYF
TRBV5-1	TRBJ2-7	-	once	TGCGCCAGCAGCTCTCGACCGGGCCGGTCCTACGAGCAGTACTTC	CASSSRPGRSYEQYF
TRBV20-1	TRBJ2-3	-	few	TGCAGTGCTACGAGGGATGCTAGGGTAGATACGCAGTATTTT	CSATRDARVDTQYF
TRBV20-1	TRBJ2-1	-	-	TGCAGTGCTCTCACCTTGGTACAGGATGGTTCGCAGTTCTTC	CSALTLVQDGSQFF
TRBV20-1	TRBJ2-5	TRBD1	-	TGCAGTGCTAGTTACAGGGGGAGAAGGAATGAGCAGTACTTC	CSASYRGRRNEQYF
TRBV29-1	TRBJ1-2	-	few	TGCAGCGTTACGACGGGACGGAACTATGGCTACACCTTC	CSVTTGRNYGYTF
TRBV29-1	TRBJ2-7	-	many	TGCAGCGTTGAGGACGGGTCCTACGAGCAGTACTTC	CSVEDGSYEQYF